These 20 T cell receptor beta chains were sequenced from one sample in a study of CD8 T cells in ankylosing spondylitis. TCRdb reprocessed the 5' RACE reads with MiXCR, giving one entry per CDR3 protein. Here the sample spans 300,000 to 400,000 distinct CDR3 sequences, 20% to 25% being singletons. Sequenced sample: blood, either unsorted or a sorted T cell fraction (not recorded which). The receptors here all came from a male donor with ankylosing spondylitis or in good health (not recorded which).

This clonotype was counted between two and nine times. The chain employs TRBV9 and TRBJ2-5; 7 nucleotides agree with TRBD2. The germline gives CDR1 SGDLS, CDR2 YYNGEE. With 0 bases clipped from V and 1 base from J, the junction kept 3 bases outside the gene matches. The CDR3 totals 15 residues. The CDR3 region is CASSVVGGGQETQYF. CDR3 sequence (DNA): TGTGCCAGCAGCGTAGTAGGCGGGGGCCAAGAGACCCAGTACTTC.

This clonotype turned up a few times. The chain couples TRBV28 to TRBJ2-1; 8 bases line up with TRBD1. The V and J ends lost 6 bases and 10 bases, in that order; junction bases with no gene match: 8. Looked up from germline, CDR1 is MDHEN and CDR2 is SYDVKM. There are 13 residues in the CDR3. In nucleotides, the CDR3 is TGTGCCAGCAGACCTCAGGGGGCACGAGAGCAGTTCTTC. It encodes CASRPQGAREQFF.

This rearrangement joins TRBV20-1 to TRBJ1-2, with 9 nucleotides matching TRBD1. Trimming took 0 bases from V and 7 from J; bases not matched to a gene: 9. CDR1 and CDR2 (germline): DFQATT, SNEGSKA (reference sequence). The CDR3 loop spans 15 amino acids. CDR3 nucleotides: TGCAGTGCTAGAGAGCGGGACAGGGATTTTGGTGGCTACACCTTC. It is translated as CSARERDRDFGGYTF.

This clonotype was seen a handful of times. The CDR3 is CASSSWDRRTDTQYF. The DNA of the CDR3 is TGTGCCAGCAGCTCCTGGGACCGCCGCACAGATACGCAGTATTTT. This rearrangement joins TRBV7-9 to TRBJ2-3; D tentatively fits TRBD1 or TRBD2 (5 bases each). From germline, CDR1 is SEHNR and CDR2 FQNEAQ (reference sequence). CDR3 length: 15 amino acids. V gave up 4 bases and J gave up 1 base, with 12 bases separating them.

This clonotype was counted a few times. The CDR3 sequence: CASRAVTGELFF. As DNA, the CDR3 is TGTGCCAGCAGAGCGGTCACCGGGGAGCTGTTTTTT. The chain couples TRBV7-7 to TRBJ2-2; weak D call: TRBD2 (5 bases). This CDR3 has 12 residues. The V and J ends lost 6 bases and 4 bases respectively, with 6 bases between them. CDR1 is SSHAT, CDR2 FNYEAQ, per germline (reference sequence).

In this sample, this clonotype turned up once. The genes are TRBV7-9 and TRBJ2-1, with TRBD2 as a possible D gene (6 bases). The V end was cut by 5 bases, the J end by 2 bases, with 19 bases between. Germline V CDR1 and CDR2: SEHNR, FQNEAQ (reference sequence). The CDR3 covers 17 residues. This CDR3 reads CASSGRIGDSTYNEQFF. Here the CDR3 DNA reads TGTGCCAGCAGCGGCAGGATCGGGGACTCAACCTACAATGAGCAGTTCTTC.

The V gene is TRBV19, the J gene TRBJ2-2, with 10 bases matching TRBD1. The ends lost 10 bases at V and 6 bases at J; junction bases unmatched: 8. Per the germline V gene, CDR1 is LNHDA and CDR2 is SQIVND (reference sequence). The CDR3 contains 14 residues. The CDR3 spells CATQTGGVPGELFF. CDR3 sequence (DNA): TGTGCCACCCAGACAGGGGGCGTCCCCGGGGAGCTGTTTTTT.

This clonotype has a handful of counts. The gene calls are TRBV9 and TRBJ2-1; 7 nucleotides match TRBD2. Germline values: CDR1 SGDLS, CDR2 YYNGEE. Trimming cost V 4 bases and J 6 bases; bases outside gene matches: 7. CDR3 length equals 14 residues. The CDR3 loop is CASSLTIAGNEQFF. The CDR3 region has the DNA TGTGCCAGCAGCCTCACGATAGCGGGCAATGAGCAGTTCTTC.

The chain joins TRBV5-1 to TRBJ1-2; D gene unclear. The V end was cut by 0 bases, the J end by 6 bases, with 6 bases between. The CDR3 extends over 12 amino acids. Germline CDR1 and CDR2: SGHRS and YFSETQ. CDR3 in amino acids: CASSLDRNGYTF. The DNA for the CDR3 is TGCGCCAGCAGCTTGGACAGAAATGGCTACACCTTC.

A few counts support this clonotype. The rearrangement links TRBV3-1 to TRBJ2-7; perhaps TRBD2 as D (6 bases). The V gene lost 1 base and the J gene lost 3 bases, with 16 bases spanning the gap. The CDR3 contains 16 residues. The V gene's germline CDR1 is LGHDT and CDR2 YNNKEL (reference sequence). CDR3 DNA sequence: TGTGCCAGCAGCCAAGTTAAAGGTGGGGGGTTCTACGAGCAGTACTTC. Translation gives CASSQVKGGGFYEQYF.

The V and J genes are TRBV6-5 and TRBJ2-7; a possible D gene is TRBD1 (7 bases). Germline loops: CDR1 MNHEY, CDR2 SVGAGI. The V and J ends lost 0 bases and 6 bases respectively, with 15 bases between them. The length of the CDR3 is 15 residues. The CDR3 region has the DNA TGTGCCAGCAGTTACTCGGCGGGACAGACACTCGAGCAGTACTTC. Its translation is CASSYSAGQTLEQYF.

The rearrangement links TRBV6-2 or TRBV6-3 to TRBJ2-3, with 12 bases identical to TRBD2. The germline gives CDR1 MNHEY, CDR2 SVGEGT. The trim removed 4 bases at V and 5 bases at J, leaving 7 bases unmatched. The CDR3 is 16 amino acids. CDR3 DNA: TGTGCCAGCAGTTCGGCTAGCGGGGGGGCAGAAGATACGCAGTATTTT. Protein product: CASSSASGGAEDTQYF.

The chain couples TRBV20-1 to TRBJ2-7; 11 nucleotides agree with TRBD1. The CDR3 totals 14 residues. From germline, CDR1 is DFQATT and CDR2 SNEGSKA (reference sequence). Trimming at V came to 6 bases and at J to 7 bases, leaving 11 bases not matched to a gene. The CDR3 region is CSARNRDRGGEQYF. CDR3 coding DNA: TGCAGTGCCAGAAACCGGGACAGGGGGGGGGAGCAGTACTTC.

V is TRBV6-1 and J is TRBJ2-7, with a weak D call TRBD1 (5 bases). This CDR3 has 14 residues. The V and J ends lost 2 bases and 1 base respectively, with 9 bases between them. CDR1 is MNHNS and CDR2 is SASEGT in the germline V gene. This CDR3 reads CASSESDISYEQYF. Written as DNA, the CDR3 is TGTGCCAGCAGTGAATCGGACATTTCCTACGAGCAGTACTTC.

This sequence joins TRBV7-2 and TRBJ2-7; D uncertain. Trimming took 4 bases from V and 6 from J, leaving 13 bases between them. The CDR3 is made up of 13 amino acids. Germline CDR1 reads SGHTA; CDR2 reads FQGNSA. The CDR3 DNA follows: TGTGCCAGCAGCTCCCTCTCAGGTTCCGAGCAGTACTTC. It specifies CASSSLSGSEQYF.

The table lists this clonotype with a few counts. The V and J genes are TRBV7-9 and TRBJ2-1, with TRBD1 matching over 7 bases. This CDR3 is 17 amino acids long. From germline, CDR1 is SEHNR and CDR2 FQNEAQ (reference sequence). The junction had 9 bases not matched to a gene; V was cut back by 4 bases and J by 0 bases. The CDR3 spells CASSSLRTGFSYNEQFF. The CDR3 nucleotides read TGTGCCAGCAGCTCCCTACGGACAGGTTTCTCCTACAATGAGCAGTTCTTC.

The CDR3 loop reads CASSPGLENYEQYF. Written as DNA, the CDR3 is TGTGCCAGCAGCCCGGGACTAGAAAACTACGAGCAGTACTTC. The V and J genes are TRBV12-3 or TRBV12-4 and TRBJ2-7, with 8 bases matching TRBD2. This CDR3 contains 14 residues. J was trimmed by 3 bases and V by 6 bases; bases with no gene match: 7.

The chain employs TRBV10-2 and TRBJ2-4; no clear D gene. The CDR3 extends over 15 amino acids. From germline, CDR1 is WSHSY and CDR2 SAAADI. Trimming pared 2 bases from V and 0 bases from J, leaving 8 bases between. The CDR3 DNA reads TGCGCCAGCAGTGAGGCAGCACTAGCCAAAAACATTCAGTACTTC. Amino acid sequence: CASSEAALAKNIQYF.

In its sample, this clonotype was seen a few times. This rearrangement joins TRBV12-3 or TRBV12-4 to TRBJ2-5, with D maybe TRBD2 (5 bases). This CDR3 contains 16 residues. Trimming took 5 bases from V and 5 from J, leaving 21 bases between them. In DNA form, the CDR3 reads TGTGCCAGCAGTACCTCGAGGGCCCCCATTTCGGAGACCCAGTACTTC. Protein product: CASSTSRAPISETQYF.

This chain joins TRBV20-1 and TRBJ2-5; 10 positions agree with TRBD1. Germline loops: CDR1 DFQATT, CDR2 SNEGSKA (reference sequence). The J segment lost 5 bases and the V segment lost 3 bases, leaving 12 bases of the junction unmatched. This CDR3 comprises 16 residues. DNA for the CDR3: TGCAGTGCTAGTCAGGACAGGGGGGTTTGGGGGGAGACCCAGTACTTC. It codes for CSASQDRGVWGETQYF.